This TCR beta chain emerged from a study of blood T cell repertoires in COVID-19. Study details: T cells, B-cell-depleted T cells, or PBMCs supplied cDNA or gDNA.

In the original analysis: Estimated nucleated cell counts came from reference gene primer amplification. The assay was immunoSEQ multiplex PCR, and TCRdb's table has in-frame clones only and misses some. V and J calls and clone size come straight from that table; D and trimming were deduced from the DNA. The profile shows 80,000 or so clones, approximately 78% of them singletons. Germline V lookup: CDR1 SGHAT, CDR2 FQDESV (reference sequence). The CDR3 runs 16 residues. V dropped 6 bases and J dropped 0; count of bases not matched to a gene: 8. This receptor was obtained from a human donor in a cohort sampled during active COVID-19. The rearrangement uses TRBV11-1 and TRBJ2-7; 10 bases are a match to TRBD1. The sample was peripheral blood. The DNA of the CDR3 is TGTGCCAGCAGGAAATCCGGGACAGGGGTCTCCTACGAGCAGTACTTC. Residues: CASRKSGTGVSYEQYF. Together with reference TRBV11-1 and TRBJ2-7, the CDR3 gives the full variable domain: EAEVAQSPRYKITEKSQAVAFWCDPISGHATLYWYRQILGQGPELLVQFQDESVVDDSQLPKDRFSAERLKGVDSTLKIQPAELGDSAMYLCASRKSGTGVSYEQYFGPGTRLTVT.